This T cell receptor (beta chain) emerged from a study of technical replicates of blood from a few donors. Assay: immunoSEQ multiplex PCR; the TCRdb copy retains only in-frame clones and omits some. The table lists roughly 79,000 clones, more than 90% of them singletons, with more than 0.35% in the top ten. Germline V gene data show CDR1 as SGHVS and CDR2 as FNYEAQ. The V gene lost 0 bases and the J gene lost 2 bases, with 11 bases spanning the gap. The CDR3 spans 15 residues. Specimen: T cells isolated from PBMCs. The chain links TRBV7-6 to TRBJ2-7; D is unclear. The sequence derives from a human donor in good health. CDR3 in amino acids: CASSLAAAETYEQYF. The CDR3, as DNA: TGTGCCAGCAGCTTAGCTGCGGCGGAGACCTACGAGCAGTACTTC.